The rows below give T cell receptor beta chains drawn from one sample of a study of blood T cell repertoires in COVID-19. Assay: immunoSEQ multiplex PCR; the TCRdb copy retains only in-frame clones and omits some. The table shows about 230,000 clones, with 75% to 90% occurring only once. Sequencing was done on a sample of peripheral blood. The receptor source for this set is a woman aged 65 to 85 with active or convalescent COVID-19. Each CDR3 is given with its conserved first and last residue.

cdr3_aa: CASSPDGDSQPQHF
cdr3_length: 14
v_call: TRBV4-1
j_call: TRBJ1-5

cdr3_aa: CASWASGSTGELFF
cdr3_length: 14
v_call: TRBV19
j_call: TRBJ2-2

cdr3_aa: CASSQDSYEQYF
cdr3_length: 12
v_call: TRBV3-1/TRBV3-2
j_call: TRBJ2-7

cdr3_aa: CASSQGTEETQYF
cdr3_length: 13
v_call: TRBV4-2
j_call: TRBJ2-5

cdr3_aa: CASSYDGTGSTEAFF
cdr3_length: 15
v_call: TRBV19
j_call: TRBJ1-1

cdr3_aa: CAITGTSVRTDTQYF
cdr3_length: 15
v_call: TRBV10-3
j_call: TRBJ2-3

cdr3_aa: CASSPHGETQYF
cdr3_length: 12
v_call: TRBV9
j_call: TRBJ2-5

cdr3_aa: CASSFGSGELFF
cdr3_length: 12
v_call: TRBV7-9
j_call: TRBJ2-2

cdr3_aa: CASSYGPNEQFF
cdr3_length: 12
v_call: TRBV6-2/TRBV6-3
j_call: TRBJ2-1

cdr3_aa: CASSRDRAGSGNTIYF
cdr3_length: 16
v_call: TRBV7-2
j_call: TRBJ1-3

cdr3_aa: CASSSGLAGAIRQFF
cdr3_length: 15
v_call: TRBV2
j_call: TRBJ2-1

cdr3_aa: CATRGSDLAQEKLFF
cdr3_length: 15
v_call: TRBV28
j_call: TRBJ1-4

cdr3_aa: CASSKADRGQFF
cdr3_length: 12
v_call: TRBV7-9
j_call: TRBJ2-1

cdr3_aa: CASSEGLAGGTDTQYF
cdr3_length: 16
v_call: TRBV13
j_call: TRBJ2-3

cdr3_aa: CASSLGAPAYEQYF
cdr3_length: 14
v_call: TRBV28
j_call: TRBJ2-7

cdr3_aa: CATSRGGLAVGEQYF
cdr3_length: 15
v_call: TRBV15
j_call: TRBJ2-7

cdr3_aa: CASSPQGQGTDSPLHF
cdr3_length: 16
v_call: TRBV4-2
j_call: TRBJ1-6

cdr3_aa: CASTPASRIYGYTF
cdr3_length: 14
v_call: TRBV28
j_call: TRBJ1-2

cdr3_aa: CASSAPGGFPGNEQFF
cdr3_length: 16
v_call: TRBV2
j_call: TRBJ2-1

cdr3_aa: CASIPSGETGELFF
cdr3_length: 14
v_call: TRBV5-1
j_call: TRBJ2-2

cdr3_aa: CASSSSGSAPGEQFF
cdr3_length: 15
v_call: TRBV11-1
j_call: TRBJ2-1

cdr3_aa: CASSQQLADEQFF
cdr3_length: 13
v_call: TRBV3-1/TRBV3-2
j_call: TRBJ2-1

cdr3_aa: CASSSTGINEKLFF
cdr3_length: 14
v_call: TRBV28
j_call: TRBJ1-4

cdr3_aa: CASSVVQGEAFF
cdr3_length: 12
v_call: TRBV9
j_call: TRBJ1-1

cdr3_aa: CASSPLGVAVYNEQFF
cdr3_length: 16
v_call: TRBV18
j_call: TRBJ2-1

cdr3_aa: CATSGQGLGTEAFF
cdr3_length: 14
v_call: TRBV15
j_call: TRBJ1-1

cdr3_aa: CASSPGDYGYTF
cdr3_length: 12
v_call: TRBV12-3/TRBV12-4
j_call: TRBJ1-2

cdr3_aa: CSVGGARHNEQFF
cdr3_length: 13
v_call: TRBV29-1
j_call: TRBJ2-1

cdr3_aa: CASSFSNSPGYTF
cdr3_length: 13
v_call: TRBV12-3/TRBV12-4
j_call: TRBJ1-2

cdr3_aa: CASSEPGQAGEQYF
cdr3_length: 14
v_call: TRBV6-1
j_call: TRBJ2-7

cdr3_aa: CASSANTGGLDTEAFF
cdr3_length: 16
v_call: TRBV9
j_call: TRBJ1-1

cdr3_aa: CASSLATSADTQYF
cdr3_length: 14
v_call: TRBV7-8
j_call: TRBJ2-3

cdr3_aa: CASSSGFSSYEQYF
cdr3_length: 14
v_call: TRBV3-1/TRBV3-2
j_call: TRBJ2-7